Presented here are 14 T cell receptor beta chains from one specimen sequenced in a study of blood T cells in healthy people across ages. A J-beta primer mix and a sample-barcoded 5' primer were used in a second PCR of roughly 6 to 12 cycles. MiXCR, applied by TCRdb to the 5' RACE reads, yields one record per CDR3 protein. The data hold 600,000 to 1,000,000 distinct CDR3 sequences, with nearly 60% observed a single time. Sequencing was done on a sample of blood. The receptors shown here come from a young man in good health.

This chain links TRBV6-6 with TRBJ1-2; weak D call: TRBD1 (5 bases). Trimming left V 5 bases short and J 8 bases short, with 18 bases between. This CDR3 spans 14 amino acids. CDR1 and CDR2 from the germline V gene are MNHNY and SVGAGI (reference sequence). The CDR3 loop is CASSVTGTPGGYTF. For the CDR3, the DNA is TGTGCCAGCAGTGTGACGGGGACCCCGGGGGGCTACACCTTC.

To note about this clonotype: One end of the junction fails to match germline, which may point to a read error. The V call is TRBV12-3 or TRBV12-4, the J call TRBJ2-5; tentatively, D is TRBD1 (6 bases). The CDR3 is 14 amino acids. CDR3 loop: CASSLAWGQEAQYF. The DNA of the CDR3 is TGTGCCAGCAGTTTAGCTTGGGGACAAGAGGCCCAGTACTTC.

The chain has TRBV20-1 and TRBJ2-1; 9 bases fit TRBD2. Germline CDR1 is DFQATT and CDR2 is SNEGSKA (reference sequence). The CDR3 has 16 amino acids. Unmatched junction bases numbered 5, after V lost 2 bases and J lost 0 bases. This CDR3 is CSARPWTSDSYNEQFF. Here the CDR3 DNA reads TGCAGTGCTAGACCGTGGACTAGCGACTCCTACAATGAGCAGTTCTTC.

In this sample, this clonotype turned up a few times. CDR3 DNA sequence: TGCAGCGTCTGGACAGGGGGCCCCTACGAGCAGTACTTC. As protein: CSVWTGGPYEQYF. The chain has TRBV29-1 and TRBJ2-7; the match to TRBD1 covers 11 bases. The V gene end was trimmed by 6 bases and the J gene end by 2 bases; junction bases not matched to a gene: 3. The CDR3 is 13 amino acids. The germline CDR1 and CDR2 sequences are SQVTM and ANQGSEA.

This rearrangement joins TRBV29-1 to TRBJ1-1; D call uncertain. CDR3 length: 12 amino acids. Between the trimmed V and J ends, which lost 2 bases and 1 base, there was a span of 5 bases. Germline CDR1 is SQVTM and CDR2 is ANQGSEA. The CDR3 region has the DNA TGCAGCGTTGAAAAAGGGAACACTGAAGCTTTCTTT. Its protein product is CSVEKGNTEAFF. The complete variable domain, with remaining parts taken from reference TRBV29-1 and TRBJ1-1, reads SAVISQKPSRDICQRGTSLTIQCQVDSQVTMMFWYRQQPGQSLTLIATANQGSEATYESGFVIDKFPISRPNLTFSTLTVSNMSPEDSSIYLCSVEKGNTEAFFGQGTRLTVV.

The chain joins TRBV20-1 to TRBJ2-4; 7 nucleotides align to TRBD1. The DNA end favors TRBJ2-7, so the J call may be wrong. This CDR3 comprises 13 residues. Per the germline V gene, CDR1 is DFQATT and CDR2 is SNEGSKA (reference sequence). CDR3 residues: CSASEAGGYEQYF. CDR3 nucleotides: TGCAGTGCTAGCGAGGCAGGGGGCTACGAGCAGTACTTC.

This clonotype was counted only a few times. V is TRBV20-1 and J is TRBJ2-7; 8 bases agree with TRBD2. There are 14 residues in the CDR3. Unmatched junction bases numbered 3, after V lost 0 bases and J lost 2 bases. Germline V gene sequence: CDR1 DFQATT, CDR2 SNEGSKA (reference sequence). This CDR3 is CSARDQGLAYEQYF. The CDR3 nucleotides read TGCAGTGCTAGAGATCAGGGACTAGCCTACGAGCAGTACTTC.

CDR3 region: CASSVGLAGIFEQYF. The CDR3, as DNA: TGTGCCAGCAGCGTAGGACTAGCGGGGATCTTCGAGCAGTACTTC. The V call is TRBV9, the J call TRBJ2-4, with TRBD2 matching 11 bases. The J call may be incorrect, as the DNA end agrees better with TRBJ2-7. CDR1 and CDR2 (germline): SGDLS, YYNGEE. This CDR3 is built from 15 residues.

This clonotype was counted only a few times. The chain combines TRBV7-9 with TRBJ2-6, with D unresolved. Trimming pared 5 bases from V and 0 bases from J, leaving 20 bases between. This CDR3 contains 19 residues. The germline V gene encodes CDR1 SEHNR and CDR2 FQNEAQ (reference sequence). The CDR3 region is CASSDPRRRLSSGANVLTF. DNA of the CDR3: TGTGCCAGCAGCGACCCCCGGCGTCGACTTAGCTCTGGGGCCAACGTCCTGACTTTC.

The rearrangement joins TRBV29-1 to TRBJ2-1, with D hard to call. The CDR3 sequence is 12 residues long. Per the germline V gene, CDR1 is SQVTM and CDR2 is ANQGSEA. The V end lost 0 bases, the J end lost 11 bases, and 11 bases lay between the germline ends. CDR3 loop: CSVEDLGMKQFF. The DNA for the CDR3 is TGCAGCGTTGAAGATCTGGGGATGAAGCAGTTCTTC.

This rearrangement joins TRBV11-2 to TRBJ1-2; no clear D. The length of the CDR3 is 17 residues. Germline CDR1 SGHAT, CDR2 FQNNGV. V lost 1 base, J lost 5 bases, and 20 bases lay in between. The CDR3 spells CASSLGYKLMRDYGYTF. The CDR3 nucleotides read TGTGCCAGCAGCTTAGGATACAAACTAATGAGGGATTATGGCTACACCTTC.

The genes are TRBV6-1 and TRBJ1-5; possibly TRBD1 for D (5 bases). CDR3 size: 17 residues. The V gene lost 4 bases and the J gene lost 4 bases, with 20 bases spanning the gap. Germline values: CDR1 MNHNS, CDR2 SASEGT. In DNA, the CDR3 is TGTGCCAGCAGTGGTATCGGGACCGGAGTCGGTAATCAGCCCCAGCATTTT. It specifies CASSGIGTGVGNQPQHF.

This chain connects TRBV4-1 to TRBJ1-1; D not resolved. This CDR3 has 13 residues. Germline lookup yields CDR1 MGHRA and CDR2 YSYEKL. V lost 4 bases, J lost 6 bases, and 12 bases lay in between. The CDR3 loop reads CASSRILGAEAFF. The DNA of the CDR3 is TGCGCCAGCAGCCGGATCCTGGGCGCTGAAGCTTTCTTT.

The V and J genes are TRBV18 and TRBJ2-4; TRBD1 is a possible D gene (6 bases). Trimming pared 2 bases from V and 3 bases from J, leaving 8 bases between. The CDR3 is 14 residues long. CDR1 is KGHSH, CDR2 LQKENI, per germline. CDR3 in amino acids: CASSPGQYKNIQYF. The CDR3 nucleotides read TGTGCCAGCTCACCAGGACAGTACAAAAACATTCAGTACTTC.